These T cell receptor beta chains were read from a single sample in a study of blood T cell repertoires in COVID-19. The data were produced by immunoSEQ multiplex PCR, yet TCRdb's version contains in-frame clones alone and is incomplete. The sample yields approximately 250,000 clones, about 87% seen once. The sample taken for sequencing was peripheral blood. Receptors were obtained from a woman aged 70-85 years with COVID-19, enrolled during active disease. Both conserved end residues are part of each CDR3. A D gene is named only where the DNA matches it firmly. For some rows the clone size is stated as once, few or many, or as a class when expanded; others skip it.

D gene: TRBD1
J gene: TRBJ2-1
V gene: TRBV7-8
clone size: once
CDR3 protein: CASSLTPGQVHNEQFF
CDR3 DNA: TGTGCCAGCAGCTTAACCCCGGGACAGGTACACAATGAGCAGTTCTTC

D gene: NA
J gene: TRBJ2-7
V gene: TRBV6-1
clone size: NA
CDR3 protein: CASSDVGALEQYF
CDR3 DNA: TGTGCCAGCAGTGATGTGGGGGCGTTAGAGCAGTACTTC

D gene: TRBD1
J gene: TRBJ1-5
V gene: TRBV4-1
clone size: once
CDR3 protein: CASSPLDRGDQPQHF
CDR3 DNA: TGCGCCAGCAGCCCCCTGGACAGGGGGGATCAGCCCCAGCATTTT

D gene: NA
J gene: TRBJ2-7
V gene: TRBV4-2
clone size: NA
CDR3 protein: CASSQVPGTYEQYF
CDR3 DNA: TGTGCCAGCAGCCAAGTCCCGGGGACCTACGAGCAGTACTTC

D gene: NA
J gene: TRBJ2-2
V gene: TRBV14
clone size: NA
CDR3 protein: CASSHRRTGELFF
CDR3 DNA: TGTGCCAGCAGCCACCGGCGGACCGGGGAGCTGTTTTTT

D gene: TRBD1
J gene: TRBJ2-2
V gene: TRBV5-1
clone size: NA
CDR3 protein: CASSFSIRQGNTGELFF
CDR3 DNA: TGCGCCAGCAGCTTTTCGATAAGACAGGGGAACACCGGGGAGCTGTTTTTT

D gene: NA
J gene: TRBJ1-5
V gene: TRBV2
clone size: NA
CDR3 protein: CASSTTGSSNQPQHF
CDR3 DNA: TGTGCCAGCAGTACGACAGGAAGTAGCAATCAGCCCCAGCATTTT

D gene: NA
J gene: TRBJ1-4
V gene: TRBV2
clone size: NA
CDR3 protein: CASSKLSQGANEKLFF
CDR3 DNA: TGTGCCAGCAGCAAATTGTCACAGGGAGCTAATGAAAAACTGTTTTTT

D gene: NA
J gene: TRBJ2-1
V gene: TRBV6-5
clone size: NA
CDR3 protein: CASSMGGDPYNEQFF
CDR3 DNA: TGTGCCAGCTCCATGGGCGGGGACCCCTACAATGAGCAGTTCTTC

D gene: NA
J gene: TRBJ2-3
V gene: TRBV20-1
clone size: NA
CDR3 protein: CSAEPRDTQYF
CDR3 DNA: TGCAGTGCCGAACCCCGGGATACGCAGTATTTT

D gene: TRBD2
J gene: TRBJ2-1
V gene: TRBV11-3
clone size: NA
CDR3 protein: CASSQIVAGGQFF
CDR3 DNA: TGTGCCAGCAGCCAAATTGTCGCGGGAGGGCAGTTCTTC

D gene: NA
J gene: TRBJ2-7
V gene: TRBV4-2
clone size: NA
CDR3 protein: CASSQDTAYEQYF
CDR3 DNA: TGTGCCAGCAGCCAAGACACTGCCTACGAGCAGTACTTC

D gene: NA
J gene: TRBJ2-5
V gene: TRBV28
clone size: NA
CDR3 protein: CASSLTGPGETQYF
CDR3 DNA: TGTGCCAGCAGTCTGACAGGACCGGGAGAGACCCAGTACTTC

D gene: NA
J gene: TRBJ2-7
V gene: TRBV29-1
clone size: NA
CDR3 protein: CSVDSGSSYEQYF
CDR3 DNA: TGCAGCGTGGATAGCGGAAGCTCCTACGAGCAGTACTTC

D gene: NA
J gene: TRBJ1-6
V gene: TRBV5-1
clone size: NA
CDR3 protein: CASRKQGMGSPLHF
CDR3 DNA: TGCGCCAGCAGAAAACAGGGAATGGGTTCACCCCTCCACTTT

D gene: NA
J gene: TRBJ2-7
V gene: TRBV28
clone size: NA
CDR3 protein: CASTAPGLFYEQYF
CDR3 DNA: TGTGCCAGCACCGCCCCCGGACTGTTCTACGAGCAGTACTTC

D gene: NA
J gene: TRBJ1-1
V gene: TRBV28
clone size: NA
CDR3 protein: CASSQSDRGVAFF
CDR3 DNA: TGTGCCAGCAGCCAATCAGACCGGGGTGTAGCTTTCTTT

D gene: NA
J gene: TRBJ1-3
V gene: TRBV15
clone size: NA
CDR3 protein: CATSYPSSGNTIYF
CDR3 DNA: TGTGCCACCAGCTACCCGTCCAGTGGAAACACCATATATTTT

D gene: NA
J gene: TRBJ1-6
V gene: TRBV5-4
clone size: NA
CDR3 protein: CASSPGGPGLGGSPLHF
CDR3 DNA: TGTGCCAGCAGCCCGGGGGGACCAGGGCTAGGGGGATCACCCCTCCACTTT

D gene: NA
J gene: TRBJ2-7
V gene: TRBV12-3/TRBV12-4
clone size: NA
CDR3 protein: CASSLPGAHEQYF
CDR3 DNA: TGTGCCAGCAGTTTACCAGGGGCCCACGAGCAGTACTTC

D gene: NA
J gene: TRBJ2-7
V gene: TRBV11-2
clone size: NA
CDR3 protein: CASSSGQPYEQYF
CDR3 DNA: TGTGCCAGCAGCTCCGGACAGCCCTACGAGCAGTACTTC

D gene: TRBD2
J gene: TRBJ2-3
V gene: TRBV6-5
clone size: NA
CDR3 protein: CASSYLASGSTDTQYF
CDR3 DNA: TGTGCCAGCAGTTACCTCGCTAGCGGGAGTACAGATACGCAGTATTTT

D gene: NA
J gene: TRBJ2-2
V gene: TRBV19
clone size: NA
CDR3 protein: CASSIVGSANTGELFF
CDR3 DNA: TGTGCCAGTAGTATAGTTGGCAGCGCGAACACCGGGGAGCTGTTTTTT

D gene: NA
J gene: TRBJ2-3
V gene: TRBV9
clone size: NA
CDR3 protein: CASSVASLVGPDTQYF
CDR3 DNA: TGTGCCAGCAGCGTAGCCTCCCTGGTGGGCCCAGATACGCAGTATTTT

D gene: NA
J gene: TRBJ1-5
V gene: TRBV27
clone size: once
CDR3 protein: CASRGQFYQPQHF
CDR3 DNA: TGTGCCAGCAGGGGACAATTCTATCAGCCCCAGCATTTT

D gene: NA
J gene: TRBJ2-1
V gene: TRBV7-3
clone size: NA
CDR3 protein: CASSLTTENPEQFF
CDR3 DNA: TGTGCCAGCAGCTTAACGACGGAGAACCCCGAGCAGTTCTTC

D gene: TRBD2
J gene: TRBJ2-3
V gene: TRBV2
clone size: NA
CDR3 protein: CASRAQFGLAGGGVDTQYF
CDR3 DNA: TGTGCCAGCAGGGCTCAATTTGGACTAGCGGGAGGTGGGGTAGATACGCAGTATTTT

D gene: TRBD1
J gene: TRBJ2-1
V gene: TRBV5-1
clone size: NA
CDR3 protein: CASSSGQGTEQFF
CDR3 DNA: TGCGCCAGCAGCTCTGGACAGGGTACTGAGCAGTTCTTC

D gene: NA
J gene: TRBJ2-1
V gene: TRBV9
clone size: NA
CDR3 protein: CASSVGGADEQFF
CDR3 DNA: TGTGCCAGCAGCGTAGGAGGCGCCGATGAGCAGTTCTTC

D gene: TRBD1
J gene: TRBJ1-1
V gene: TRBV10-3
clone size: NA
CDR3 protein: CAISSRTGVITEAFF
CDR3 DNA: TGTGCCATCAGTTCACGGACAGGGGTGATCACTGAAGCTTTCTTT

D gene: TRBD2
J gene: TRBJ2-3
V gene: TRBV7-2
clone size: NA
CDR3 protein: CASSLGAGGGDTQYF
CDR3 DNA: TGTGCCAGCAGCTTAGGGGCGGGAGGGGGTGATACGCAGTATTTT

D gene: NA
J gene: TRBJ2-7
V gene: TRBV28
clone size: NA
CDR3 protein: CASRPGVWSSYEQYF
CDR3 DNA: TGTGCCAGCAGACCGGGGGTATGGAGCTCCTACGAGCAGTACTTC

D gene: NA
J gene: TRBJ2-7
V gene: TRBV28
clone size: NA
CDR3 protein: CASSLHRRKLSYEQYF
CDR3 DNA: TGTGCCAGCAGTTTACATAGGAGGAAACTTTCCTACGAGCAGTACTTC

D gene: TRBD1
J gene: TRBJ2-3
V gene: TRBV24-1
clone size: NA
CDR3 protein: CATSDRAPGTGRPRTRTDTQYF
CDR3 DNA: TGTGCCACCAGTGATCGGGCCCCCGGGACAGGACGACCAAGGACGCGCACAGATACGCAGTATTTT

D gene: TRBD2
J gene: TRBJ2-1
V gene: TRBV7-2
clone size: NA
CDR3 protein: CASSFTPGLAGFEQFF
CDR3 DNA: TGTGCCAGCAGCTTCACGCCGGGACTAGCGGGATTTGAGCAGTTCTTC

D gene: TRBD1
J gene: TRBJ1-2
V gene: TRBV7-2
clone size: NA
CDR3 protein: CASSLSGTASGYTF
CDR3 DNA: TGTGCCAGCAGCTTATCCGGGACAGCCTCGGGCTACACCTTC

D gene: TRBD2
J gene: TRBJ2-5
V gene: TRBV6-2/TRBV6-3
clone size: NA
CDR3 protein: CASSPGLADQETQYF
CDR3 DNA: TGTGCCAGCAGTCCGGGACTAGCGGACCAAGAGACCCAGTACTTC

D gene: TRBD2
J gene: TRBJ2-3
V gene: TRBV7-6
clone size: few
CDR3 protein: CASSPRGLAGKDTQYF
CDR3 DNA: TGTGCCAGCAGCCCGCGGGGACTAGCGGGAAAAGATACGCAGTATTTT